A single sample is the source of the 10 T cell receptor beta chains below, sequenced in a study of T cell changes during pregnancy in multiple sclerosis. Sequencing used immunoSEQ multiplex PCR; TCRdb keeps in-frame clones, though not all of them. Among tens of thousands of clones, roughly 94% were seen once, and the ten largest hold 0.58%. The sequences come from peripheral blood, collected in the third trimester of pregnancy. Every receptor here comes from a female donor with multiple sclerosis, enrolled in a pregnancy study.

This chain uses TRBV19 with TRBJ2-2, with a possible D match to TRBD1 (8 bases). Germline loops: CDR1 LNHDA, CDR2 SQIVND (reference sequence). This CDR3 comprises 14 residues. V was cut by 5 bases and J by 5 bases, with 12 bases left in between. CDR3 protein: CASSQQGGTGELFF. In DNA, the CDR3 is TGTGCCAGTAGTCAACAGGGGGGGACCGGGGAGCTGTTTTTT. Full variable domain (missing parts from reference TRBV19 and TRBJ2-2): DGGITQSPKYLFRKEGQNVTLSCEQNLNHDAMYWYRQDPGQGLRLIYYSQIVNDFQKGDIAEGYSVSREKKESFPLTVTSAQKNPTAFYLCASSQQGGTGELFFGEGSRLTVL.

CDR3 in DNA: TGTGCCAGCAGCGTAGAGGGTATCGGGGGGCAGTTCTTC. Amino acid sequence: CASSVEGIGGQFF. This chain uses TRBV9 with TRBJ2-1, with D maybe TRBD2 (6 bases). CDR1 is SGDLS and CDR2 is YYNGEE in the germline V gene. Trimming removed 0 bases from V and 12 bases from J, with 13 bases in between. The CDR3 has 13 amino acids. Combining the CDR3 with reference TRBV9 and TRBJ2-1 gives the whole variable domain DSGVTQTPKHLITATGQRVTLRCSPRSGDLSVYWYQQSLDQGLQFLIQYYNGEERAKGNILERFSAQQFPDLHSELNLSSLELGDSALYFCASSVEGIGGQFFGPGTRLTVL.

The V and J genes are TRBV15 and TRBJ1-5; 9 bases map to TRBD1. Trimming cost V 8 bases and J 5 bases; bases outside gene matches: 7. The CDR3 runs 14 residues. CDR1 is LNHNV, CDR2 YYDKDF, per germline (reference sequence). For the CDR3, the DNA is TGTGCCACCGCCCCGGACAGGGGTTATCAGCCCCAGCATTTT. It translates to CATAPDRGYQPQHF. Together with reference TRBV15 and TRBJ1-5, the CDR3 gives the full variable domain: DAMVIQNPRYQVTQFGKPVTLSCSQTLNHNVMYWYQQKSSQAPKLLFHYYDKDFNNEADTPDNFQSRRPNTSFCFLDIRSPGLGDTAMYLCATAPDRGYQPQHFGDGTRLSIL.

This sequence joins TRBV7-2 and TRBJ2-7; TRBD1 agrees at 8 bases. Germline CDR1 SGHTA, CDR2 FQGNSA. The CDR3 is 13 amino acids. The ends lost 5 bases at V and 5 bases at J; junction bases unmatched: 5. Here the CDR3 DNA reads TGTGCCAGCAGCGGAGACAGGGGCGACGAGCAGTACTTC. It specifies CASSGDRGDEQYF.

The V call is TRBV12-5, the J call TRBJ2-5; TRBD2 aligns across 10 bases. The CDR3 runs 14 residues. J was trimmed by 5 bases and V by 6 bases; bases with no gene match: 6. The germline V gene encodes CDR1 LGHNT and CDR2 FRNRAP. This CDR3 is CASGDSGGSETQYF. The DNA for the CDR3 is TGTGCTAGTGGGGATAGCGGGGGGAGTGAGACCCAGTACTTC.

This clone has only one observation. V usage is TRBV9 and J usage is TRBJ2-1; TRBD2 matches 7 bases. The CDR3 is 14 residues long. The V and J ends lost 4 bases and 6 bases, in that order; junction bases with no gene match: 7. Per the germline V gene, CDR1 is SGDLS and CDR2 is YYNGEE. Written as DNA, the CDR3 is TGTGCCAGCAGCCCCCATTGGGGGGGCAATGAGCAGTTCTTC. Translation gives CASSPHWGGNEQFF.

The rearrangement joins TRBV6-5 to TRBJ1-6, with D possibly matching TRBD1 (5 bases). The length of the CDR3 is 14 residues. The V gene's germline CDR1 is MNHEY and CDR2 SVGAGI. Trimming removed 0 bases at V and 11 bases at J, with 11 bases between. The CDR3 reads CASSYSRDSTPLHF. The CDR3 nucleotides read TGTGCCAGCAGTTACTCGAGGGACTCGACACCCCTCCACTTT.

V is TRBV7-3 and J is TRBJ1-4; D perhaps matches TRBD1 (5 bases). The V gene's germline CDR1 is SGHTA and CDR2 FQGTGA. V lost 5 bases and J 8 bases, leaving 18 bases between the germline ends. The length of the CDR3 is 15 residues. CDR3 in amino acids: CASSPPSRVNEKLFF. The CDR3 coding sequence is TGTGCCAGCAGCCCCCCGTCCAGGGTAAACGAAAAACTGTTTTTT.

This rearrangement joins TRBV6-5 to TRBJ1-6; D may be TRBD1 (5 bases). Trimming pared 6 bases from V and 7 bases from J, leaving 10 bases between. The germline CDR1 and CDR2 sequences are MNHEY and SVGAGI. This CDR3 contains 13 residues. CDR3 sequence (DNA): TGTGCCAGCAGCCCGGGGGTAAATTCACCCCTCCACTTT. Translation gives CASSPGVNSPLHF.

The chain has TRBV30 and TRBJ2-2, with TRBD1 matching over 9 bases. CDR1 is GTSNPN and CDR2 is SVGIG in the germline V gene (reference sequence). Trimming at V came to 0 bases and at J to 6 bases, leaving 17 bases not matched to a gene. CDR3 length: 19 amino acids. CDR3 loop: CAWSVWSDRGKRSAGELFF. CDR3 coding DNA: TGTGCCTGGAGTGTATGGTCGGACAGGGGTAAAAGATCCGCCGGGGAGCTGTTTTTT.